This is a list of T cell receptor beta chains from one sample in a study of graft-versus-host responses after intestinal transplantation. Assay used: immunoSEQ multiplex PCR; TCRdb lists only in-frame clones, some missing. The sample consists of tens of thousands of clones, 90% of them appearing once. No antigen has been identified for these receptors. Sequenced here: unstimulated CD8+ T cells sorted from spleen or lymph node cells, sampled before transplant. The origin of the receptors is a human donor who was the organ donor for an intestinal transplant. Both conserved end residues are part of each CDR3. Fields, in order: CDR3 DNA, CDR3 protein, V gene, J gene, clone size, D gene. A D gene is named only where the DNA matches it firmly. Rows may omit the clone size; those that give it use once, few, many or a size class.

TGCAGCGCCGCCTTAGCGGAAAAATACACCGGGGAGCTGTTTTTT	CSAALAEKYTGELFF	TRBV29-1	TRBJ2-2	-	-
TGTGCCAGCAGCTCCGAACCCGAGGGCAACAATGAGCAGTTCTTC	CASSSEPEGNNEQFF	TRBV7-6	TRBJ2-1	once	-
TGCGCCAGCAGCCAAGGCCATACAGGGAACTCTAACTATGGCTACACCTTC	CASSQGHTGNSNYGYTF	TRBV4-1	TRBJ1-2	-	-
TGCAGCGCTTTCCTGACAGGGGCTGGAAACACCATATATTTT	CSAFLTGAGNTIYF	TRBV29-1	TRBJ1-3	-	TRBD1
TGTGCCATCAGTGTCTCCGAACAGGGTTACACCGGGGAGCTGTTTTTT	CAISVSEQGYTGELFF	TRBV10-3	TRBJ2-2	-	-
TGTGCCAGCTCTCTTAGCGGGGGGCGGCAAGAGACCCAGTACTTC	CASSLSGGRQETQYF	TRBV18	TRBJ2-5	-	TRBD2
TGTGCCAGCGCTAGCGGGGAGACAGATACGCAGTATTTT	CASASGETDTQYF	TRBV6-6	TRBJ2-3	-	TRBD2
TGTGCCAGCAGCTTAGAGGCAGCCCAGGGGTCCATGAACACTGAAGCTTTCTTT	CASSLEAAQGSMNTEAFF	TRBV11-2	TRBJ1-1	-	-
TGTGCCTGGAGTGTAGCGGGGGACACAGATACGCAGTATTTT	CAWSVAGDTDTQYF	TRBV30	TRBJ2-3	-	TRBD2
TGTGCCAGCAGTGAAGCCCCGGGTAGCCAAGAGACCCAGTACTTC	CASSEAPGSQETQYF	TRBV6-1	TRBJ2-5	-	-
TGTGCCAGCAGTCCAAATAGCAATCAGCCCCAGCATTTT	CASSPNSNQPQHF	TRBV6-5	TRBJ1-5	-	-
TGTGCCAGCAGCCGGGGGGGGACGGTGGCAGGGGCAAGTCTGTGGTATGGCTACACCTTC	CASSRGGTVAGASLWYGYTF	TRBV6-9	TRBJ1-2	-	-
TGTGCCAGCTCACCGGGACTAGATTACAATGAGCAGTTCTTC	CASSPGLDYNEQFF	TRBV18	TRBJ2-1	-	TRBD2
TGTGCCAGCAGCTCGGGGGTTTCGGGGGGCGTTGCAGATACGCAGTATTTT	CASSSGVSGGVADTQYF	TRBV28	TRBJ2-3	once	-